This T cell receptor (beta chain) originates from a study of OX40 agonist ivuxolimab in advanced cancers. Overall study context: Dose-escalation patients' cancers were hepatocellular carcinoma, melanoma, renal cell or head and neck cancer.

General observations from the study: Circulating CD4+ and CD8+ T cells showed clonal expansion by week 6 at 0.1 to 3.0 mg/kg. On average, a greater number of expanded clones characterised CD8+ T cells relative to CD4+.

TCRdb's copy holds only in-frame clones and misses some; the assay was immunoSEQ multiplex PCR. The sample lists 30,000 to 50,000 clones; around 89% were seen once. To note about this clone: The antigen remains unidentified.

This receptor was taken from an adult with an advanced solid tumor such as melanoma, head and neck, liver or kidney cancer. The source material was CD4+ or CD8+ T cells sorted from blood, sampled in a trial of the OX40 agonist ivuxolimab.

Here the CDR3 DNA reads TGTGCCATCAGTGGTGGGGGGGATCGGAACACCATATATTTT. Amino acid sequence: CAISGGGDRNTIYF. This chain connects TRBV10-3 to TRBJ1-3; D might be TRBD1 (5 bases). V lost 4 bases and J lost 7, with 14 bases in between. CDR1 is ENHRY and CDR2 is SYGVKD in the germline V gene. This CDR3 spans 14 amino acids.